This TCR beta chain is drawn from a study of a mutant IDH1 vaccine in newly diagnosed glioma. Study details: Patients were started on vaccination 4-6 weeks after radiotherapy alone, or with temozolomide cycles. Receipt of radiotherapy, temozolomide, or both preceded the study, and most received both. Overall study findings and caveats: Pseudoprogression seemed unlinked to shifts in top peripheral T cell clonotypes.

The CDR3 runs 15 residues. The V end was cut by 1 base, the J end by 4 bases, with 14 bases between. Per germline, CDR1 SGHKS and CDR2 YYEKEE (reference sequence). As concerns this clone: Antigen: not known.

TCRdb's table, derived via immunoSEQ multiplex PCR, lists solely in-frame clones and lacks some. The sample holds about 50,000 clones, less than 80% seen once. Time point indicated: week 47, end of study. Doses comprised 300 ug of mutant IDH1 20-mer peptide each, plus topical imiquimod. Patients received eight vaccinations in weeks 1, 3, 5, 7, 11, 15, 19, 23. The sample consisted of PBMCs, taken from a glioma patient whose treatment included an IDH1 peptide vaccine. The genes are TRBV5-5 and TRBJ1-1; TRBD1 is a possible D gene (5 bases). The clonotype comes from a man between 45 and 60 years old with glioma. The CDR3 spells CASSLTRGTGTEAFF. CDR3 bases: TGTGCCAGCAGCTTGACGAGGGGCACCGGCACTGAAGCTTTCTTT.